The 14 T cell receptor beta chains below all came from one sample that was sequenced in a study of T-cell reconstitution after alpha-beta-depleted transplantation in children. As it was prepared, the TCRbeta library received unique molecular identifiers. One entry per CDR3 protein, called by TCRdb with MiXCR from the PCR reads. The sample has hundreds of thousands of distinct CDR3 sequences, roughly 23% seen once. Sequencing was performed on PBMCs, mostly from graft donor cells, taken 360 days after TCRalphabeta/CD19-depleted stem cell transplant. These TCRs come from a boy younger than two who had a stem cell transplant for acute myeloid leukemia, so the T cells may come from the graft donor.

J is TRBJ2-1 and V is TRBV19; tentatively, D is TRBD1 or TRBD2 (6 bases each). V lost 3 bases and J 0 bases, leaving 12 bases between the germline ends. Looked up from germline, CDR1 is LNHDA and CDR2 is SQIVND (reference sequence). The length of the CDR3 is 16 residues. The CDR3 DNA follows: TGTGCCAGTAGTATTGGAGGGGGAAGCTCCTACAATGAGCAGTTCTTC. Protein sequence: CASSIGGGSSYNEQFF.

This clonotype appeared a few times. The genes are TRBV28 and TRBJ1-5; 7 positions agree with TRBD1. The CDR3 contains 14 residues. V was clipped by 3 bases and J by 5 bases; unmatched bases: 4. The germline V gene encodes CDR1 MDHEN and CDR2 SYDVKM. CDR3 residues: CASSFRDSHQPQHF. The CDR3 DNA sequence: TGTGCCAGCAGTTTTCGGGACAGTCATCAGCCCCAGCATTTT. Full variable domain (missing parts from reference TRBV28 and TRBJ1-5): DVKVTQSSRYLVKRTGEKVFLECVQDMDHENMFWYRQDPGLGLRLIYFSYDVKMKEKGDIPEGYSVSREKKERFSLILESASTNQTSMYLCASSFRDSHQPQHFGDGTRLSIL.

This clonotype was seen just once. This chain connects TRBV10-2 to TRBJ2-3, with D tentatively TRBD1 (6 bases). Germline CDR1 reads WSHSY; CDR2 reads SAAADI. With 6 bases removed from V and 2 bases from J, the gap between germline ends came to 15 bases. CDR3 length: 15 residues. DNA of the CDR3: TGCGCCAGCAGATTCGGCTGGGGACACACAGATACGCAGTATTTT. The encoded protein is CASRFGWGHTDTQYF.

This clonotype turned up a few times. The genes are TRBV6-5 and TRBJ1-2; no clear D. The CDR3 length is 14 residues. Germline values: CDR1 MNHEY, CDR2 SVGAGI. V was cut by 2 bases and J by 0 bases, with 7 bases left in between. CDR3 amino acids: CASSYLDSNYGYTF. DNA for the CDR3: TGTGCCAGCAGTTACCTGGACTCTAACTATGGCTACACCTTC.

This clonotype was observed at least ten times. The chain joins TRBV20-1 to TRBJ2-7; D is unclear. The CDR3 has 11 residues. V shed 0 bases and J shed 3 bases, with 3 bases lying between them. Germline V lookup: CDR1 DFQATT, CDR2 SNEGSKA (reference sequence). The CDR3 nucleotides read TGCAGTGCTAGAGAGGGCTACGAGCAGTACTTC. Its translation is CSAREGYEQYF.

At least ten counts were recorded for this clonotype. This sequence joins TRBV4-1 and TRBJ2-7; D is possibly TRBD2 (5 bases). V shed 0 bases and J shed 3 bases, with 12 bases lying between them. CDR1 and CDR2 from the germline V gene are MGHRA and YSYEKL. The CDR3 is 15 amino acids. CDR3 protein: CASSQEGLSRYEQYV. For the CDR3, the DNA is TGCGCCAGCAGCCAAGAAGGACTCTCTCGCTACGAGCAGTACGTC.

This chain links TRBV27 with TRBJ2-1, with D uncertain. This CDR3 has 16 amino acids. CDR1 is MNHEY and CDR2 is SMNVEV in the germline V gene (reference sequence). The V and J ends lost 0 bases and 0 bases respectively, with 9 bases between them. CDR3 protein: CASSLSWISSYNEQFF. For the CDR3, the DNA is TGTGCCAGCAGTTTATCGTGGATCAGCTCCTACAATGAGCAGTTCTTC.

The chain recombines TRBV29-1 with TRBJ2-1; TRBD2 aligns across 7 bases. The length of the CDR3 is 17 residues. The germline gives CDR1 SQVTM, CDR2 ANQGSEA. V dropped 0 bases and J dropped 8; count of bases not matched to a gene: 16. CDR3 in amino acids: CSVEDWRVTGTTDEQFF. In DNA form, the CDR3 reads TGCAGCGTTGAAGATTGGAGGGTTACCGGGACTACGGATGAGCAGTTCTTC.

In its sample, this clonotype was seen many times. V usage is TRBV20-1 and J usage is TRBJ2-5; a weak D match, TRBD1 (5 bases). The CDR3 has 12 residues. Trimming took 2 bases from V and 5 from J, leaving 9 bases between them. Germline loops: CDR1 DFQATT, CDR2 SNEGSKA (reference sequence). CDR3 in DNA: TGCAGTGCTAGACTGGGGCTGGAGACCCAGTACTTC. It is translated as CSARLGLETQYF.

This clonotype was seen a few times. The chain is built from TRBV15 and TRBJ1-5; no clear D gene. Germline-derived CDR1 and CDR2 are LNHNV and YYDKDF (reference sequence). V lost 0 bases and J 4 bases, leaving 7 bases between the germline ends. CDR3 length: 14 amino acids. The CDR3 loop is CATSRDSGNQPQHF. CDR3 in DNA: TGTGCCACCAGCAGAGATTCGGGTAATCAGCCCCAGCATTTT.

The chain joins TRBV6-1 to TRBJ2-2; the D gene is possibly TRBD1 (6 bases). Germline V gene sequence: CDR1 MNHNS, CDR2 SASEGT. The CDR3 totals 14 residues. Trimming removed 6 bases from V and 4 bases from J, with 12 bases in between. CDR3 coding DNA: TGTGCCAGCAGACCCGCAGGGGCCACCGGGGAGCTGTTTTTT. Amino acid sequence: CASRPAGATGELFF.

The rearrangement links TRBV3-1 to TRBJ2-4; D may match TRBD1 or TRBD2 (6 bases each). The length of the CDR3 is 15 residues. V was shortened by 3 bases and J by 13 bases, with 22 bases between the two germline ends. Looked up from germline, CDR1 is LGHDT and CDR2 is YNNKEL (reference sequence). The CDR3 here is CASSHGRGRQGRQYF. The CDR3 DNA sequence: TGTGCCAGCAGCCACGGCCGCGGCCGCCAGGGGAGGCAGTACTTC.

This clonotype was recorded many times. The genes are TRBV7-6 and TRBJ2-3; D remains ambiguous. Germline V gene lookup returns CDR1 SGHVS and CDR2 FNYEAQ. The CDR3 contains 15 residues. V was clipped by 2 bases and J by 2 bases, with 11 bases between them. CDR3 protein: CASSLRAAATDTQYF. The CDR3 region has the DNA TGTGCCAGCAGCTTACGCGCGGCCGCCACAGATACGCAGTATTTT.

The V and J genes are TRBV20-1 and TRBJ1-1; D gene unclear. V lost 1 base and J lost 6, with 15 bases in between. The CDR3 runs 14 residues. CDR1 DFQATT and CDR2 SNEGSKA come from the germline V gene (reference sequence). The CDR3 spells CSARVPNGRAEAFF. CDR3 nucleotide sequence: TGCAGTGCTAGAGTACCTAACGGGAGGGCTGAAGCTTTCTTT.